Sequencing of this T cell receptor (beta chain) was carried out in a study of cytomegalovirus exposure and HLA in healthy donors. Details on this clone: Its target is unknown.

Findings and limits, study-wide: It was found in a later analysis that first-cohort TCR clusters tended to co-occur in the 100 to 150 validation repertoires. The study designated fewer than 200 TCR beta chains cytomegalovirus-associated. It was reportedly the case that the classifier diagnosed cytomegalovirus status with high specificity and sensitivity.

Germline CDR1 MNHNY, CDR2 SVGAGI (reference sequence). The CDR3 totals 14 residues. Deletions cut 6 bases from V and 0 bases from J, with 10 bases between. This table comes from immunoSEQ multiplex PCR, and its TCRdb copy is limited to in-frame clones, with some not included. The sample includes 75,000 to 85,000 clones, about nine tenths of them seen just once. The sequencing input was PBMCs. This sequence was found in a man in his thirties or forties in good health and CMV-seronegative. The rearrangement links TRBV6-6 to TRBJ2-3; D perhaps matches TRBD2 (6 bases). The CDR3 bases are TGTGCCAGCAGCCAGACTAGGAGCACAGATACGCAGTATTTT. Translated, it gives CASSQTRSTDTQYF.